One sample yielded the 27 T cell receptor beta chains listed below, sequenced in a study of T cells in Graves' hyperthyroidism and ophthalmopathy. TCR beta CDR3 regions were amplified from RNA transcripts. An initial round of RT-PCR targeting the TCR CDR3 relied on the HTBI primer set. Via MiXCR, TCRdb re-called the multiplex PCR reads, giving one row per CDR3 protein. The repertoire has hundreds of thousands of distinct CDR3 sequences, around 24% of them found once; the top ten carry about a third. The sample taken for sequencing was blood. The receptors originated from a woman aged 40 to 50 with Graves' ophthalmopathy.

This clonotype was counted many times. The chain joins TRBV11-2 to TRBJ1-6; possible D gene TRBD1, 6 bases. The CDR3 has 13 amino acids. V was pared by 3 bases and J by 10 bases, with 10 bases between. CDR1 is SGHAT and CDR2 is FQNNGV in the germline V gene. The CDR3 DNA reads TGTGCCAGCAGCTTGATTAGGGGGTCACCCCTCCACTTT. Translated: CASSLIRGSPLHF.

This clonotype has at least ten counts. The chain carries TRBV30 and TRBJ2-2, with D uncertain. The CDR3 consists of 15 residues. With 0 bases removed from V and 1 base from J, the gap between germline ends came to 9 bases. Germline CDR1 and CDR2: GTSNPN and SVGIG (reference sequence). The CDR3 bases are TGTGCCTGGAGTGTACGTACCAAGAACACCGGGGAGCTGTTTTTT. It encodes CAWSVRTKNTGELFF. The entire variable domain, with the rest obtained from reference TRBV30 and TRBJ2-2, is as follows: SQTIHQWPATLVQPVGSPLSLECTVEGTSNPNLYWYRQAAGRGLQLLFYSVGIGQISSEVPQNLSASRPQDRQFILSSKKLLLSDSGFYLCAWSVRTKNTGELFFGEGSRLTVL.

This clonotype occurred many times. The chain carries TRBV11-2 and TRBJ1-5, with 8 bases identical to TRBD1. Losses at the gene ends were 2 bases for V and 5 bases for J; bases not matched to a gene: 8. Germline CDR1 is SGHAT and CDR2 is FQNNGV. The CDR3 is 16 amino acids. CDR3 amino acids: CASSLSGQGGYQPQHF. CDR3 bases: TGTGCCAGCAGCTTATCAGGACAGGGAGGGTATCAGCCCCAGCATTTT.

This clonotype was seen ten or more times. The CDR3 sequence is CASSLIGPGLAANYEQYF. The CDR3 nucleotides are TGTGCCAGCAGCCTGATAGGGCCGGGACTAGCGGCCAACTACGAGCAGTACTTC. This chain joins TRBV11-2 and TRBJ2-7; 11 bases map to TRBD2. The CDR3 totals 18 residues. After removal of 5 bases from V and 3 bases from J, the junction contained 15 bases not matched to a gene. In germline, CDR1 is SGHAT, CDR2 FQNNGV.

This clonotype was picked up many times. The chain recombines TRBV12-3 or TRBV12-4 with TRBJ1-6; a weak D match, TRBD1 (6 bases). Trimming took off 7 bases at V and 5 bases at J, with 9 bases between the two ends. This CDR3 has 13 residues. The CDR3, as DNA: TGTGCCAGCACCGGACAGCATAATTCACCCCTCCACTTT. This sequence encodes CASTGQHNSPLHF.

This clonotype has ten or more counts. The chain couples TRBV6-1 to TRBJ1-5, with TRBD1 matching over 8 bases. Per germline, CDR1 MNHNS and CDR2 SASEGT. Trimming removed 0 bases from V and 1 base from J; junction bases left unmatched: 8. This CDR3 region has 18 residues. The CDR3, as DNA: TGTGCCAGCAGTGAAGCAGCAGGGGGCCTCAGAAGCAATCAGCCCCAGCATTTT. Its protein is CASSEAAGGLRSNQPQHF.

This clonotype has more than one count but fewer than ten. This sequence joins TRBV6-1 and TRBJ2-2; 7 positions agree with TRBD1. Germline V lookup: CDR1 MNHNS, CDR2 SASEGT. V was clipped by 6 bases and J by 7 bases; unmatched bases: 5. The CDR3 sequence is 13 residues long. CDR3: CASSDRDGGELFF. The CDR3 nucleotides are TGTGCCAGCAGCGACAGGGATGGCGGGGAGCTGTTTTTT.

This clonotype was seen many times. The CDR3 bases are TGTGCCAGCAGTTTAGACGTGACAGGCTCTGGAAACACCATATATTTT. Protein product: CASSLDVTGSGNTIYF. The chain has TRBV12-3 or TRBV12-4 and TRBJ1-3, with D possibly matching TRBD1 (6 bases). V was shortened by 1 base and J by 0 bases, with 10 bases between the two germline ends. The CDR3 runs to 16 residues.

In its sample, this clonotype was seen a few times. V and J are TRBV6-5 and TRBJ2-4; D is uncertain. From germline, CDR1 is MNHEY and CDR2 SVGAGI. With 5 bases removed from V and 8 bases from J, the gap between germline ends came to 13 bases. CDR3 length: 13 residues. DNA for the CDR3: TGTGCCAGCAGTCCCCGACCCCGGGACATTCAGTACTTC. Protein sequence: CASSPRPRDIQYF.

The rearrangement links TRBV19 to TRBJ1-2; D unclear. The CDR3 is made up of 14 amino acids. In germline, CDR1 is LNHDA, CDR2 SQIVND (reference sequence). V lost 3 bases, J lost 8 bases, and 16 bases lay in between. Here the CDR3 DNA reads TGTGCCAGTAGTATTGGGGAAGGTAGAAGCGGCTACACCTTC. This sequence encodes CASSIGEGRSGYTF.

Ten or more counts support this clonotype. V is TRBV6-1 and J is TRBJ1-5; D is unresolved. Germline CDR1 and CDR2: MNHNS and SASEGT. Trimming took 7 bases from V and 3 from J, leaving 13 bases between them. CDR3 length equals 14 residues. CDR3 coding DNA: TGTGCCAGCAATGATTGGCCCTCCAATCAGCCCCAGCATTTT. This gives the protein CASNDWPSNQPQHF.

This clonotype was detected ten times or more. The chain couples TRBV20-1 to TRBJ2-7; D may be TRBD1 (7 bases). The V end was cut by 4 bases, the J end by 5 bases, with 18 bases between. This CDR3 is built from 14 residues. CDR1 and CDR2 from the germline V gene are DFQATT and SNEGSKA (reference sequence). CDR3 amino acids: CSAKGIRGDHEQYF. CDR3 nucleotide sequence: TGCAGTGCTAAGGGGATCAGGGGGGACCACGAGCAGTACTTC.

This clonotype was counted at least ten times. Here the CDR3 reads CASRPDSGGYEQYF. In DNA form, the CDR3 reads TGTGCCAGCAGACCGGACAGCGGGGGTTACGAGCAGTACTTC. The chain employs TRBV6-5 and TRBJ2-7; 8 bases line up with TRBD2. Unmatched junction bases numbered 8, after V lost 6 bases and J lost 4 bases. Germline CDR1 MNHEY, CDR2 SVGAGI. The length of the CDR3 is 14 residues.

The sample holds one count of this clonotype. The CDR3 nucleotides are TGTGCCAGCAGCTCACGGCTGGGGAGCAATCAGCCCCAGCATTTT. It is translated as CASSSRLGSNQPQHF. The chain has TRBV7-8 and TRBJ1-5; D remains ambiguous. This CDR3 is 15 amino acids long. Per the germline V gene, CDR1 is SGHVS and CDR2 is FQNEAQ. The V end lost 4 bases, the J end lost 1 base, and 11 bases lay between the germline ends.

This clonotype was observed many times. The rearrangement joins TRBV27 to TRBJ2-5; D ambiguous. CDR3 length: 13 amino acids. The V gene's germline CDR1 is MNHEY and CDR2 SMNVEV (reference sequence). The V gene lost 3 bases and the J gene lost 4 bases, with 9 bases spanning the gap. The DNA for the CDR3 is TGTGCCAGCAGTTTCGGTGTTTCAGAGACCCAGTACTTC. Protein: CASSFGVSETQYF.

This chain links TRBV24-1 with TRBJ1-3, with D possibly being TRBD1 (6 bases). Trimming pared 2 bases from V and 2 bases from J, leaving 6 bases between. The CDR3 is 14 amino acids. CDR1 is KGHDR, CDR2 SFDVKD, per germline. The CDR3 sequence is CATSDWTAGNTIYF. Written as DNA, the CDR3 is TGTGCCACCAGTGATTGGACAGCTGGAAACACCATATATTTT.

This sequence joins TRBV11-1 and TRBJ2-2; no definite D call. The CDR3 spans 14 residues. V shed 3 bases and J shed 1 base, with 6 bases lying between them. From germline, CDR1 is SGHAT and CDR2 FQDESV (reference sequence). The DNA of the CDR3 is TGTGCCAGCAGCTTCGTCAAGAACACCGGGGAGCTGTTTTTT. Protein product: CASSFVKNTGELFF.

This clonotype was picked up many times. V and J are TRBV4-1 and TRBJ1-3; D unresolved. Trimming removed 0 bases from V and 2 bases from J, with 5 bases in between. The germline V gene has CDR1 MGHRA and CDR2 YSYEKL. The CDR3 loop spans 14 amino acids. The DNA of the CDR3 is TGCGCCAGCAGCCAAGAGGGAACTGGAAACACCATATATTTT. Amino acid sequence: CASSQEGTGNTIYF.

This clonotype was counted at least ten times. This rearrangement joins TRBV7-2 to TRBJ2-7, with D possibly being TRBD1 or TRBD2 (5 bases each). V lost 3 bases, J lost 4 bases, and 13 bases lay in between. The CDR3 is 14 amino acids. CDR1 is SGHTA and CDR2 is FQGNSA in the germline V gene. This chain's CDR3 is CASSFRTEGYEQYF. CDR3 in DNA: TGTGCCAGCAGCTTCAGGACTGAGGGGTACGAGCAGTACTTC. The whole variable domain, remainder taken from reference TRBV7-2 and TRBJ2-7, is GAGVSQSPSNKVTEKGKDVELRCDPISGHTALYWYRQSLGQGLEFLIYFQGNSAPDKSGLPSDRFSAERTGGSVSTLTIQRTQQEDSAVYLCASSFRTEGYEQYFGPGTRLTVT.

The sample holds a few counts of this clonotype. The V call is TRBV20-1, the J call TRBJ2-7; 8 nucleotides match TRBD2. The CDR3 has 17 residues. Trimming took 0 bases from V and 1 from J; bases not matched to a gene: 11. Germline values: CDR1 DFQATT, CDR2 SNEGSKA (reference sequence). CDR3 DNA: TGCAGTGCTAGAGATTCAAGGCCTAGCGGGTTATCCTACGAGCAGTACTTC. It translates to CSARDSRPSGLSYEQYF.

This clonotype has ten or more counts. The chain carries TRBV10-3 and TRBJ2-7, with 8 bases fitting TRBD2. With V trimmed by 6 bases and J by 7 bases, 14 bases remained unmatched. Germline assignment: CDR1 ENHRY and CDR2 SYGVKD. The CDR3 has 15 amino acids. The CDR3 nucleotides are TGTGCCATCAGAGATGGACTAGCAGCCTTAGGGGAGCAGTACTTC. Protein: CAIRDGLAALGEQYF.

The chain couples TRBV12-3 or TRBV12-4 to TRBJ2-2; 11 positions agree with TRBD2. The CDR3 is made up of 16 amino acids. Trimming cost V 10 bases and J 5 bases; bases outside gene matches: 12. The CDR3 loop is CATRLKTSGVTGELFF. The CDR3 DNA reads TGTGCCACCCGCCTAAAGACTAGCGGGGTTACCGGGGAGCTGTTTTTT.

Only a few counts were recorded for this clonotype. The DNA of the CDR3 is TGTGCCAGCAGCATTACAGGTCCACCCGAGCAGTACTTC. Translated: CASSITGPPEQYF. The chain is built from TRBV27 and TRBJ2-7; perhaps TRBD1 as D (5 bases). Germline V gives CDR1 MNHEY, CDR2 SMNVEV (reference sequence). Trimming removed 6 bases from V and 6 bases from J, with 15 bases in between. CDR3 length equals 13 residues.

The V gene is TRBV11-2, the J gene TRBJ1-2; D gene unclear. Germline-derived CDR1 and CDR2 are SGHAT and FQNNGV. Trimming pared 6 bases from V and 7 bases from J, leaving 9 bases between. The CDR3 spans 11 residues. The CDR3 coding sequence is TGTGCCAGCAGTTTTAAGGCTGGCTACACCTTC. Protein product: CASSFKAGYTF.

This rearrangement joins TRBV2 to TRBJ2-2; 11 nucleotides align to TRBD1. The V gene end was trimmed by 1 base and the J gene end by 7 bases; junction bases not matched to a gene: 2. From germline, CDR1 is SNHLY and CDR2 FYNNEI. CDR3 length equals 15 residues. The CDR3 DNA follows: TGTGCCAGCAGTGAAGGGACAGGGGGCGGCGGGGAGCTGTTTTTT. It yields the protein CASSEGTGGGGELFF.

The J gene is TRBJ2-7, the V gene TRBV28; D might be TRBD2 (6 bases). The CDR3 totals 12 residues. Per germline, CDR1 MDHEN and CDR2 SYDVKM. Written as DNA, the CDR3 is TGTACCGTAGCGGAAAGCTCCTACGAGCAGTACTTC. Translating it yields CTVAESSYEQYF.

This clonotype was detected many times. The CDR3 sequence is CASSWTSGSDEQYF. The CDR3, as DNA: TGTGCCAGCAGTTGGACTAGCGGGAGTGACGAGCAGTACTTC. The chain carries TRBV6-5 and TRBJ2-7; 13 bases map to TRBD2. V shed 4 bases and J 5 bases; nucleotides not matched to a gene: 2. Per germline, CDR1 MNHEY and CDR2 SVGAGI. This CDR3 is built from 14 residues.